Presented here are 8 T cell receptor beta chains from one specimen sequenced in a study of cytomegalovirus exposure and HLA in healthy donors. A multiplex PCR was run with 60 Vbeta primers and 13 Jbeta primers. TCRdb's table, derived via immunoSEQ multiplex PCR, lists solely in-frame clones and lacks some. In all, the sample yields under 200,000 clones. The sequenced material came from PBMCs. These receptors originate from a woman between 18 and 30 years old in good health and CMV-seropositive.

The rearrangement joins TRBV6-1 to TRBJ1-4, with a weak D call TRBD1 (5 bases). Germline V CDR1 and CDR2: MNHNS, SASEGT. The CDR3 spans 17 residues. The V gene lost 3 bases and the J gene lost 0 bases, with 14 bases spanning the gap. The CDR3 region is CASSDLAGIPTNEKLFF. CDR3 DNA: TGTGCCAGCAGTGATTTGGCAGGGATCCCAACTAATGAAAAACTGTTTTTT.

The chain is built from TRBV6-5 and TRBJ2-7; 7 nucleotides align to TRBD2. The CDR3 is made up of 15 amino acids. Per germline, CDR1 MNHEY and CDR2 SVGAGI. V lost 4 bases to trimming and J lost 3 bases; unmatched junction nucleotides: 9. The chain's CDR3 is CASSWWAGDHYEQYF. The CDR3 region has the DNA TGTGCCAGCAGTTGGTGGGCGGGAGACCACTACGAGCAGTACTTC.

V usage is TRBV5-1 and J usage is TRBJ2-3, with 14 bases aligning to TRBD2. V trimming: 0 bases; J trimming: 4 bases; junction bases outside the gene matches: 7. This CDR3 spans 18 amino acids. From germline, CDR1 is SGHRS and CDR2 YFSETQ. The CDR3 coding sequence is TGCGCCAGCAGCTTGGCCAAGACTAGCGGGGGGGCAGCAGATACGCAGTATTTT. The encoded protein is CASSLAKTSGGAADTQYF.

The chain carries TRBV19 and TRBJ1-1, with 9 bases that match TRBD1. The germline V gene encodes CDR1 LNHDA and CDR2 SQIVND (reference sequence). J was trimmed by 6 bases and V by 6 bases; bases with no gene match: 8. The CDR3 runs to 14 residues. The CDR3 region is CASRKQGADPEAFF. The CDR3 region has the DNA TGTGCCAGTAGAAAACAGGGGGCGGACCCTGAAGCTTTCTTT.

The chain uses TRBV7-9 and TRBJ1-6; 9 nucleotides line up with TRBD1. V lost 5 bases to trimming and J lost 9 bases; unmatched junction nucleotides: 2. This CDR3 is built from 13 residues. Germline V lookup: CDR1 SEHNR, CDR2 FQNEAQ (reference sequence). The CDR3 DNA sequence: TGTGCCAGCAGCGGGACAGGGAGTTCACCCCTCCACTTT. Protein sequence: CASSGTGSSPLHF.

This chain uses TRBV4-3 with TRBJ1-1; D gene ambiguous. Germline CDR1 reads LGHNA; CDR2 reads YSLEER. The CDR3 totals 16 residues. V lost 0 bases to trimming and J lost 1 base, with 12 bases between them. The CDR3 DNA reads TGCGCCAGCAGCCAAGACGCCCGAGGAGGGAACACTGAAGCTTTCTTT. It is translated as CASSQDARGGNTEAFF.

The rearrangement joins TRBV6-1 to TRBJ2-7; D unresolved. The germline V gene has CDR1 MNHNS and CDR2 SASEGT. V was cut by 4 bases and J by 3 bases, with 7 bases left in between. The CDR3 has 12 amino acids. CDR3 region: CASSVWSYEQYF. The CDR3 region has the DNA TGTGCCAGCAGTGTTTGGAGCTACGAGCAGTACTTC.

V usage is TRBV9 and J usage is TRBJ2-1, with 7 bases aligning to TRBD2. This CDR3 spans 14 amino acids. V gave up 4 bases and J gave up 6 bases; unmatched junction bases: 7. Germline CDR1 and CDR2: SGDLS and YYNGEE. The CDR3: CASSPTGGGNEQFF. In DNA form, the CDR3 reads TGTGCCAGCAGCCCGACGGGGGGAGGCAATGAGCAGTTCTTC.